The 14 T cell receptor beta chains reported below all come from one sample, sequenced in a study of blood T cell repertoires in COVID-19 (TCRdb year 2020). The library relied on the immunoSEQ multiplex PCR assay. TCRdb provides this immuneACCESS table in a form limited to in-frame rearrangements. Some clones are lacking; in checked studies, under half of them reflect an unresolved V gene, and why the rest are absent is not known. This sample holds a few hundred thousand clones; around 80% were observed only once. The ten largest clones capture 1.4% of the sample. The material sequenced was peripheral blood. The receptor set was obtained from a middle-aged woman who had recovered from COVID-19.

A single count supports this clone. This chain connects TRBV10-3 to TRBJ2-7, with 7 bases identical to TRBD1. Germline lookup yields CDR1 ENHRY and CDR2 SYGVKD. The J segment lost 3 bases and the V segment lost 4 bases, leaving 6 bases of the junction unmatched. The CDR3 covers 14 residues. Written as DNA, the CDR3 is TGTGCCATCAGTGGGGGACAGCCGAGCTACGAGCAGTACTTC. Protein: CAISGGQPSYEQYF.

V is TRBV18 and J is TRBJ2-3; D may be TRBD2 (5 bases). The CDR3 is 13 residues long. The germline V gene encodes CDR1 KGHSH and CDR2 LQKENI. The germline V and J ends were trimmed by 5 bases and 2 bases, with 8 bases remaining between them. The CDR3 DNA follows: TGTGCCAGCTCATCGGGAAACACAGATACGCAGTATTTT. Its translation is CASSSGNTDTQYF. The full variable domain, its missing parts supplied by reference TRBV18 and TRBJ2-3, is NAGVMQNPRHLVRRRGQEARLRCSPMKGHSHVYWYRQLPEEGLKFMVYLQKENIIDESGMPKERFSAEFPKEGPSILRIQQVVRGDSAAYFCASSSGNTDTQYFGPGTRLTVL.

The chain links TRBV30 to TRBJ1-6, with 7 bases identical to TRBD1. With V trimmed by 3 bases and J by 0 bases, 17 bases remained unmatched. Per germline, CDR1 GTSNPN and CDR2 SVGIG (reference sequence). There are 20 residues in the CDR3. CDR3 amino acids: CAWRGVTGDLLSSYNSPLHF. DNA of the CDR3: TGTGCCTGGAGAGGTGTAACAGGGGACCTCTTAAGCTCCTATAATTCACCCCTCCACTTT.

The DNA of the CDR3 is TGTGCCAGCACCCTTTGGGGAGGGCAGGAAAAGAACACTGAAGCTTTCTTT. It specifies CASTLWGGQEKNTEAFF. This sequence joins TRBV5-7 and TRBJ1-1; D gene unclear. TRBV5-7 is classed as an ORF, of uncertain function. This CDR3 has 17 residues. V lost 6 bases, J lost 1 base, and 22 bases lay in between.

For the CDR3, the DNA is TGTGCCAGCAGCCCGCAGGGCTACAATGAGCAGTTCTTC. It codes for CASSPQGYNEQFF. The V gene is TRBV9, the J gene TRBJ2-1; possibly TRBD1 for D (5 bases). The ends were cut back, 4 bases at V and 3 bases at J, with 8 bases in the middle. This CDR3 spans 13 amino acids. CDR1 is SGDLS and CDR2 is YYNGEE in the germline V gene.

The chain combines TRBV5-1 with TRBJ1-2; a weak D match, TRBD1 (6 bases). From germline, CDR1 is SGHRS and CDR2 YFSETQ. The CDR3 covers 12 residues. Trimming pared 6 bases from V and 6 bases from J, leaving 12 bases between. The CDR3 nucleotides read TGCGCCAGCACCGCCCAGGGGCATGGCTACACCTTC. Translation: CASTAQGHGYTF.

The J gene is TRBJ2-1, the V gene TRBV5-6, with 9 bases lining up with TRBD1. The CDR3 contains 12 residues. The V gene end was trimmed by 4 bases and the J gene end by 14 bases; junction bases not matched to a gene: 7. The germline V gene encodes CDR1 SGHDT and CDR2 YYEEEE. In nucleotides, the CDR3 is TGTGCCAGCAGCCCGTCGGGACAGGGTGAGTTCTTC. Translating it yields CASSPSGQGEFF.

The V call is TRBV7-9, the J call TRBJ1-2; maybe TRBD1 (5 bases). CDR1 SEHNR and CDR2 FQNEAQ come from the germline V gene (reference sequence). This CDR3 contains 13 residues. Between the trimmed V and J ends, which lost 4 bases and 2 bases, there was a span of 8 bases. For the CDR3, the DNA is TGTGCCAGCAGCTCGGACAAGAACTATGGCTACACCTTC. This translates into CASSSDKNYGYTF.

CDR3 residues: CASSVEGEWTTEAFF. In DNA, the CDR3 is TGTGCCAGCAGCGTAGAGGGGGAATGGACCACTGAAGCTTTCTTT. The genes are TRBV9 and TRBJ1-1, with D possibly being TRBD1 (6 bases). The length of the CDR3 is 15 residues. The V end lost 0 bases, the J end lost 4 bases, and 13 bases lay between the germline ends. Germline V gene sequence: CDR1 SGDLS, CDR2 YYNGEE.

V is TRBV6-5 and J is TRBJ2-5; 11 bases align to TRBD2. This CDR3 region has 15 residues. The germline V gene has CDR1 MNHEY and CDR2 SVGAGI. The ends lost 5 bases at V and 5 bases at J; junction bases unmatched: 7. The DNA for the CDR3 is TGTGCCAGCAGTCAAACTAGCGGGGGTCTTGAGACCCAGTACTTC. It encodes CASSQTSGGLETQYF.

The V and J genes are TRBV3-1 (or the pseudogene TRBV3-2) and TRBJ1-3; 7 bases agree with TRBD1. V dropped 2 bases and J dropped 5; count of bases not matched to a gene: 3. The CDR3 contains 14 residues. The germline gives CDR1 LGHDT, CDR2 YNNKEL (reference sequence). The CDR3 reads CASSQRDSRNTIYF. The CDR3 region has the DNA TGTGCCAGCAGCCAACGGGACAGCCGAAACACCATATATTTT.

The chain recombines TRBV5-6 with TRBJ2-3; 8 bases match TRBD2. Germline V gives CDR1 SGHDT, CDR2 YYEEEE. With V trimmed by 1 base and J by 4 bases, 11 bases remained unmatched. CDR3 length: 17 residues. CDR3 in amino acids: CASSLLRGAGAADTQYF. The CDR3 bases are TGTGCCAGCAGCTTGCTAAGAGGAGCGGGGGCGGCAGATACGCAGTATTTT.

This chain joins TRBV7-3 and TRBJ2-2, with D perhaps matching TRBD2 (5 bases). V lost 1 base and J lost 7, with 16 bases in between. Germline CDR1 SGHTA, CDR2 FQGTGA. This CDR3 is 16 amino acids long. The CDR3 sequence: CASSLSRQAGVGELFF. DNA for the CDR3: TGTGCCAGCAGCTTAAGTCGGCAGGCGGGTGTCGGGGAGCTGTTTTTT.

The chain couples TRBV5-1 to TRBJ2-1; maybe TRBD1 (6 bases). V dropped 0 bases and J dropped 4 bases, with 14 bases sitting between them. The CDR3 loop spans 16 amino acids. Germline V gene sequence: CDR1 SGHRS, CDR2 YFSETQ. CDR3: CASSLARQVTYNEQFF. CDR3 sequence (DNA): TGCGCCAGCAGCTTGGCCCGACAGGTTACGTACAATGAGCAGTTCTTC.